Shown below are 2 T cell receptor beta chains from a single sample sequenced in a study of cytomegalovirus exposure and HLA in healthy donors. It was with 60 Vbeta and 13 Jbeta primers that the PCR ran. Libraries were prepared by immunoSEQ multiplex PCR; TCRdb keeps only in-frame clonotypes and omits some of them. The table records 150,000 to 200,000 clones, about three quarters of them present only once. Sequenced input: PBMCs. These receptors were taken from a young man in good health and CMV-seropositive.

In DNA form, the CDR3 reads TGTGCCAGCAGCTTCCTACAGGGGAAGCCTAACTATGGCTACACCTTC. It translates to CASSFLQGKPNYGYTF. The genes are TRBV7-9 and TRBJ1-2; 7 nucleotides align to TRBD1. Germline lookup yields CDR1 SEHNR and CDR2 FQNEAQ (reference sequence). After removal of 3 bases from V and 0 bases from J, the junction contained 7 bases not matched to a gene. This CDR3 is built from 16 residues.

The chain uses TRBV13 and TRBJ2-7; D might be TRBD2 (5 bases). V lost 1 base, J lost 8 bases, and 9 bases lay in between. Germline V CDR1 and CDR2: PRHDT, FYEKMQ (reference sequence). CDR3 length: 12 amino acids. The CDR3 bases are TGTGCCAGCAGCTTAGTACCGGGAAAGCAGTACGTC. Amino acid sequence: CASSLVPGKQYV.